Here is one TCR beta chain with its context. Its antigen is unidentified. This record belongs to a study of blood T cells in healthy people across ages. A minimum of 7 million PBMCs was isolated per sample. From germline, CDR1 is SGHAT and CDR2 FQNNGV. V dropped 3 bases and J dropped 2 bases, with 13 bases sitting between them. This CDR3 spans 15 amino acids. General observations from the study: In these data, TCR beta diversity tracked strongly with naive T cell percentage.

Using a J-beta primer mix together with a sample-barcoded 5' primer, a second PCR was run for roughly 6 to 11 cycles. Each CDR3 protein is one row after TCRdb ran MiXCR on the 5' RACE reads. The sample includes 1.5 million or so distinct CDR3 sequences, 35% to 45% of them seen just once. The receptor's source is a woman aged 18-29 years in good health. What was sequenced was blood. This chain joins TRBV11-2 and TRBJ2-5; D gene ambiguous. CDR3 sequence reads: CASSLNWAAQETQYF. In nucleotides, the CDR3 is TGTGCCAGCAGCTTGAATTGGGCAGCGCAAGAGACCCAGTACTTC.